Detailed here is one T cell receptor beta chain. The data stem from a study of blood T cell repertoires in COVID-19. Participant age was roughly 18 to 90 years, and participants resided in fewer than 25 US areas. Assay: immunoSEQ multiplex PCR; the TCRdb copy retains only in-frame clones and omits some. This table holds hundreds of thousands of clones, around 89% found once. Germline CDR1 reads LNHDA; CDR2 reads SQIVND (reference sequence). The CDR3 covers 13 residues. Trimming left V 5 bases short and J 1 base short, with 8 bases between. This receptor was identified in a man between 25 and 39 years old who had recovered from COVID-19. The rearrangement joins TRBV19 to TRBJ2-5; tentative D call: TRBD2 (5 bases). Sequenced material: PBMCs or T cells enriched from blood (not recorded which). CDR3 DNA: TGTGCCAGTAGTCTCCGGGGCCAAGAGACCCAGTACTTC. It codes for CASSLRGQETQYF.